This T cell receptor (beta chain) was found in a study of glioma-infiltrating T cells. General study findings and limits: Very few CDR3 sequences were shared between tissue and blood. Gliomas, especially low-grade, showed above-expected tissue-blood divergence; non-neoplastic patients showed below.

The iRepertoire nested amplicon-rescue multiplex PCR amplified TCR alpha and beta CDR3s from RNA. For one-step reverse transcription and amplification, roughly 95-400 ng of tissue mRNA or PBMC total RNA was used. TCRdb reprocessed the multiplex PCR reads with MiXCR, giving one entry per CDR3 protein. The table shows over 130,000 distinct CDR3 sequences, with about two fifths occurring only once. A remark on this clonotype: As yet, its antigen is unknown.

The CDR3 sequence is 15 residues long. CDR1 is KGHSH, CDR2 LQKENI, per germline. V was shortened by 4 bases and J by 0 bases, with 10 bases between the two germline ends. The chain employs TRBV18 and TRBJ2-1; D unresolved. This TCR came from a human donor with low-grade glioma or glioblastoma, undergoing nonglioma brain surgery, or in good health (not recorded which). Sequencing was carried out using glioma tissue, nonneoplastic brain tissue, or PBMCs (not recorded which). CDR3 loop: CASSRLLSSYNEQFF. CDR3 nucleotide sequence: TGTGCCAGCTCACGACTCCTTAGCTCCTACAATGAGCAGTTCTTC.